What follows is one T cell receptor (beta chain) and its context. Its antigen is unknown. In germline, CDR1 is SEHNR, CDR2 FQNEAQ (reference sequence). Trimming left V 3 bases short and J 4 bases short, with 12 bases between. There are 15 residues in the CDR3. This record belongs to a study of T-cell memory formation after mild COVID-19. Points from the study as a whole: Mainly CM and EM harbored the contracting CD4+ clones; mainly EMRA harbored the CD8+ ones. Contracting clones, day 15 to 85, had balanced CD4/CD8, and later expanders favored CD4+.

Barcoded TCR alpha and TCR beta cDNA libraries with UMIs came from 5'RACE using constant-segment primers. TCRdb passed the 5' RACE reads through MiXCR, listing each CDR3 protein once. This repertoire shows 150,000 to 200,000 distinct CDR3 sequences, roughly 15% found once; its top ten account for 13% to 15%. The clonotype originates from an adult woman who had mild COVID-19 (a few samples of this study predate the infection). Cell type and time point are not known. The rearrangement uses TRBV7-9 and TRBJ2-2; D is possibly TRBD2 (5 bases). Material: PBMCs or a T cell subset sorted from them (not recorded which). CDR3 amino acids: CASSFGSAGTGELFF. The CDR3, as DNA: TGTGCCAGCAGCTTTGGAAGCGCGGGCACCGGGGAGCTGTTTTTT.